A single sample is the source of the 7 T cell receptor beta chains below, sequenced in a study of blood T cell repertoires in COVID-19. Clones were read by immunoSEQ multiplex PCR, and TCRdb kept only the in-frame ones, dropping some. In the table there are approximately 280,000 clones, 80% to 85% of which are singletons. The sample was PBMCs or T cells enriched from blood (not recorded which). The receptor set was obtained from a man between 40 and 49 years old who had been exposed to COVID-19.

V usage is TRBV6-5 and J usage is TRBJ1-1, with D perhaps TRBD1 (6 bases). V lost 7 bases to trimming and J lost 2 bases, with 17 bases between them. The CDR3 totals 15 residues. The germline V gene encodes CDR1 MNHEY and CDR2 SVGAGI. The CDR3 loop reads CASKETGTLNTEAFF. The DNA of the CDR3 is TGTGCCAGCAAAGAAACCGGGACATTAAACACTGAAGCTTTCTTT.

The chain couples TRBV6-1 to TRBJ1-2; 9 nucleotides match TRBD1. The CDR3 is 15 residues long. The junction had 5 bases not matched to a gene; V was cut back by 2 bases and J by 4 bases. CDR1 and CDR2 (germline): MNHNS, SASEGT. CDR3 residues: CASSESTGGFYGYTF. The CDR3 DNA reads as TGTGCCAGCAGTGAATCTACAGGGGGCTTCTATGGCTACACCTTC.

The V and J genes are TRBV5-1 and TRBJ1-1; D gene uncertain. The CDR3 is made up of 15 amino acids. Germline V gene lookup returns CDR1 SGHRS and CDR2 YFSETQ. The V gene lost 0 bases and the J gene lost 0 bases, with 9 bases spanning the gap. Here the CDR3 reads CASSLVPGVNTEAFF. Here the CDR3 DNA reads TGCGCCAGCAGCTTGGTTCCCGGAGTGAACACTGAAGCTTTCTTT. The variable domain in full, completed from reference TRBV5-1 and TRBJ1-1, reads KAGVTQTPRYLIKTRGQQVTLSCSPISGHRSVSWYQQTPGQGLQFLFEYFSETQRNKGNFPGRFSGRQFSNSRSEMNVSTLELGDSALYLCASSLVPGVNTEAFFGQGTRLTVV.

Worth noting for this clone: This sample also contains other DNA sequences that code for the same CDR3. The chain recombines TRBV9 with TRBJ2-1, with TRBD2 identical over 10 bases. Germline trimming cut 0 bases from V and 4 bases from J; bases unmatched to any gene: 1. This CDR3 has 15 residues. The V gene's germline CDR1 is SGDLS and CDR2 YYNGEE. CDR3 in DNA: TGTGCCAGCAGCGTAGCGGGACTAGCGTACAATGAGCAGTTCTTC. The encoded protein is CASSVAGLAYNEQFF.

This chain joins TRBV9 and TRBJ1-2; TRBD1 agrees at 7 bases. CDR3 length: 14 amino acids. The V gene end was trimmed by 4 bases and the J gene end by 4 bases; junction bases not matched to a gene: 7. Germline lookup yields CDR1 SGDLS and CDR2 YYNGEE. The chain's CDR3 is CASSTGDRGYGYTF. CDR3 DNA: TGTGCCAGCAGCACAGGGGATCGGGGCTATGGCTACACCTTC.

This clone appeared a single time. The rearrangement links TRBV18 to TRBJ2-7; 7 positions agree with TRBD1. V lost 6 bases to trimming and J lost 5 bases; unmatched junction nucleotides: 13. The CDR3 spans 15 residues. The V gene's germline CDR1 is KGHSH and CDR2 LQKENI. CDR3: CASSMIETGMNEQYF. The CDR3 nucleotides are TGTGCCAGCTCGATGATTGAGACAGGGATGAACGAGCAGTACTTC.

This chain uses TRBV29-1 with TRBJ2-1; 12 bases fit TRBD2. After removal of 4 bases from V and 8 bases from J, the junction contained 6 bases not matched to a gene. This CDR3 region has 14 residues. Germline CDR1 and CDR2: SQVTM and ANQGSEA. CDR3 DNA: TGCAGCGTTGTTCTAGCGGGAGGGTGGGATGAGCAGTTCTTC. Protein sequence: CSVVLAGGWDEQFF.